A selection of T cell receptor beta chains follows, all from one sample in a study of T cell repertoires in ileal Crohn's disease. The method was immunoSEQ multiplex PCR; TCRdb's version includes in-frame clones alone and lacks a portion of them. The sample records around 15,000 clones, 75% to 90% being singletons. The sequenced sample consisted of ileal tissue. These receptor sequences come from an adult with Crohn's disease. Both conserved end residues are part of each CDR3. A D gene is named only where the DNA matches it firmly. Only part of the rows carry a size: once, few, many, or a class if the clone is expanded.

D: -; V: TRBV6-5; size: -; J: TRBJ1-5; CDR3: CASSHGGWNQPQHF; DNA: TGTGCCAGCAGTCACGGAGGGTGGAATCAGCCCCAGCATTTT
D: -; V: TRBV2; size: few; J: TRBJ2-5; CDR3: CASSQGPQETQYF; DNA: TGTGCCAGCAGCCAGGGGCCCCAAGAGACCCAGTACTTC
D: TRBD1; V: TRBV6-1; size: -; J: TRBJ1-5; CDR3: CASSIQGAYQPQHF; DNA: TGTGCCAGCAGTATACAGGGGGCGTATCAGCCCCAGCATTTT
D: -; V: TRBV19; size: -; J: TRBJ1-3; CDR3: CASSIWPVGNTIYF; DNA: TGTGCCAGTAGTATATGGCCAGTTGGAAACACCATATATTTT
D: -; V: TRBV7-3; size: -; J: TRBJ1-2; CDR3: CASSPGGGGAEGYTF; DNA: TGTGCCAGCAGCCCAGGAGGTGGAGGGGCTGAAGGCTACACCTTC
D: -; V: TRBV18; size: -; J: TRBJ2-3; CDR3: CASSPSPGTDTQYF; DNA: TGTGCCAGCTCACCGTCCCCCGGTACAGATACGCAGTATTTT
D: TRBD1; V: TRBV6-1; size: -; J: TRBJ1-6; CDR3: CASTRDRGNSPLHF; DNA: TGTGCCAGCACTAGGGACAGGGGGAATTCACCCCTCCACTTT
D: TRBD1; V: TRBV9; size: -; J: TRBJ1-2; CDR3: CASSGTGTGGPLNYGYTF; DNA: TGTGCCAGCAGCGGGACCGGGACAGGGGGCCCCCTTAACTATGGCTACACCTTC
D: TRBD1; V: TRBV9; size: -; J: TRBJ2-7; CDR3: CASTKTGSSYEQYF; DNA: TGTGCCAGCACGAAGACAGGGAGCTCCTACGAGCAGTACTTC
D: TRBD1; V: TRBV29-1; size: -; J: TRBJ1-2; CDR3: CSVEVTGRGLGYTF; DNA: TGCAGCGTTGAAGTGACAGGGCGGGGTTTAGGCTACACCTTC
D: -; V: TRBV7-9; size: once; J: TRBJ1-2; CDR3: CASSLAGTAGYTF; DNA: TGTGCCAGCAGCTTAGCCGGGACTGCCGGCTACACCTTC
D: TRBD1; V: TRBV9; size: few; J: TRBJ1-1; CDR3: CASSAGGNTEAFF; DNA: TGTGCCAGCAGCGCAGGGGGGAACACTGAAGCTTTCTTT
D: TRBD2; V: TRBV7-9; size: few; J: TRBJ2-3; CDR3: CASSLLAGGTDTQYF; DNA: TGTGCCAGCAGCTTACTAGCGGGGGGGACAGATACGCAGTATTTT
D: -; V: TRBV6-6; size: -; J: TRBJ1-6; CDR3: CASSYEWANSPLHF; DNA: TGTGCCAGCAGTTACGAGTGGGCCAATTCACCCCTCCACTTT
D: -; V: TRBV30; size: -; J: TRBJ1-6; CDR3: CAWSVLFPSPNSPLHF; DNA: TGTGCCTGGAGTGTACTTTTCCCATCCCCGAATTCACCCCTCCACTTT
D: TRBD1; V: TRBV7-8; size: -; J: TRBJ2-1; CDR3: CASSNRGDWSNEQFF; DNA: TGTGCCAGCAGCAACAGGGGGGATTGGAGCAATGAGCAGTTCTTC
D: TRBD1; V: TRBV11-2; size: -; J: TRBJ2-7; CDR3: CASSLAFPGGAKNEQYF; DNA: TGTGCCAGCAGCTTAGCCTTCCCAGGGGGCGCGAAGAACGAGCAGTACTTC
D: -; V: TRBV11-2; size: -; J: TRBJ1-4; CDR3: CASSHPLGASGGEKLFF; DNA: TGTGCCAGCAGCCACCCGCTTGGCGCCTCGGGTGGGGAAAAACTGTTTTTT
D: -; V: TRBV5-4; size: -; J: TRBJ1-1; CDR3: CASSFDRETTEAFF; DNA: TGTGCCAGCAGCTTCGACAGAGAAACCACTGAAGCTTTCTTT
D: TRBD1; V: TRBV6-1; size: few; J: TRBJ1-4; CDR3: CASRDRSNEKLFF; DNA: TGTGCCAGCAGGGACAGGTCTAATGAAAAACTGTTTTTT
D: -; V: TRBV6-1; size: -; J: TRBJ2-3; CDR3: CASSETRGSVGTDTQYF; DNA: TGTGCCAGCAGTGAAACTCGAGGGAGTGTTGGCACAGATACGCAGTATTTT
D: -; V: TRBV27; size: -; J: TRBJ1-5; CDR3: CASSRRGGQPQHF; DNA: TGTGCCAGCAGTCGCCGGGGGGGGCAGCCCCAGCATTTT
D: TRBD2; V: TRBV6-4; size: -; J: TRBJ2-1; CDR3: CASSLSGATSNEQFF; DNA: TGTGCCAGCAGCCTTAGCGGGGCAACTTCCAATGAGCAGTTCTTC
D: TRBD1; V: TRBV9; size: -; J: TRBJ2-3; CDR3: CASSVDRGGTDTQYF; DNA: TGTGCCAGCAGCGTAGACAGGGGAGGCACAGATACGCAGTATTTT
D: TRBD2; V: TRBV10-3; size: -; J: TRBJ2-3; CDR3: CAISSGGADTQYF; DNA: TGTGCCATCAGTAGCGGGGGGGCAGATACGCAGTATTTT
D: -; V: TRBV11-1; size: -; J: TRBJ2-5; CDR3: CASSFGGWETQYF; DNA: TGTGCCAGCAGCTTCGGAGGATGGGAGACCCAGTACTTC
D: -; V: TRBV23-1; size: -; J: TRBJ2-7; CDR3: CLRRGSGEQYF; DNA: TGCCTCCGCAGGGGCAGCGGCGAGCAGTACTTC
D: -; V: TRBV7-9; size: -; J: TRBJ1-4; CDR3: CASSLAVVDRINEKLFF; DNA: TGTGCCAGCAGCTTAGCGGTGGTGGACAGAATTAATGAAAAACTGTTTTTT
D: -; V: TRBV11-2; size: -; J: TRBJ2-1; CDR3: CASSSGYNEQFF; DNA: TGTGCCAGCAGCTCGGGGTACAATGAGCAGTTCTTC
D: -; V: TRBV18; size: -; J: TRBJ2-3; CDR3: CASSPETTDTQYF; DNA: TGTGCCAGCTCACCGGAGACTACAGATACGCAGTATTTT
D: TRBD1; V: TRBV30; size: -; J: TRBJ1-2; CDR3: CAWTGQAAYGYTF; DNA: TGTGCCTGGACCGGACAGGCTGCCTATGGCTACACCTTC
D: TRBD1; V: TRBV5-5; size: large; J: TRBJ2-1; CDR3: CASSWAGTGYNEQFF; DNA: TGTGCCAGCAGCTGGGCCGGGACAGGGTACAATGAGCAGTTCTTC
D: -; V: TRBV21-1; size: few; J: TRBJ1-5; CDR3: CASSTGRIGQPQHF; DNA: TGTGCCAGCAGCACCGGGAGGATTGGGCAGCCCCAGCATTTT
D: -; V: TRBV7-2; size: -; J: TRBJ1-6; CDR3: CASSLNAGRGNSPLHF; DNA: TGTGCCAGCAGCTTAAATGCGGGGCGCGGTAATTCACCCCTCCACTTT
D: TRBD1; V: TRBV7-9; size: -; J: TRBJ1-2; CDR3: CASSLTGAGYGYTF; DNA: TGTGCCAGCAGCTTAACAGGGGCGGGCTATGGCTACACCTTC
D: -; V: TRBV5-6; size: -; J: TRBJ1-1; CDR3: CASSFGGEAFF; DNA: TGTGCCAGCAGCTTCGGAGGTGAGGCTTTCTTT
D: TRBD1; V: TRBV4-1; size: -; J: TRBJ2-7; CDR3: CASSQADRASAWQYF; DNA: TGCGCCAGCAGCCAAGCGGACAGGGCGTCGGCCTGGCAGTACTTC
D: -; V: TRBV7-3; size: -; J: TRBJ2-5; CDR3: CASSSNPQGDRETQYF; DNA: TGTGCCAGCAGCTCCAACCCACAGGGCGATAGAGAGACCCAGTACTTC
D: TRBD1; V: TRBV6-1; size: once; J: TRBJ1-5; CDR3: CASRGLDRPNQPQHF; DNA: TGTGCCAGCAGGGGACTGGACAGGCCGAATCAGCCCCAGCATTTT
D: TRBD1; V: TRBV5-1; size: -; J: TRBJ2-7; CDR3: CASSSTQGADGEQYF; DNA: TGCGCCAGCAGCTCGACTCAGGGGGCAGATGGCGAGCAGTACTTC
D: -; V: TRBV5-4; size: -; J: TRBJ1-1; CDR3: CASSLMGGAITEAFF; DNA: TGTGCCAGCAGCTTGATGGGGGGGGCCATCACTGAAGCTTTCTTT
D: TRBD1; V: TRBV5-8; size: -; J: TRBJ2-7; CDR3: CASSVDRTYEQYF; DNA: TGTGCCAGCAGCGTGGACAGGACCTACGAGCAGTACTTC
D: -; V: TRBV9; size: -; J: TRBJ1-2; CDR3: CASSLLTQGNYGYTF; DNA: TGTGCCAGCAGCTTGCTCACCCAGGGGAACTATGGCTACACCTTC
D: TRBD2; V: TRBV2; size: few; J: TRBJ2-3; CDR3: CASRQTSPTDTQYF; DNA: TGTGCCAGCAGGCAGACTAGCCCGACAGATACGCAGTATTTT
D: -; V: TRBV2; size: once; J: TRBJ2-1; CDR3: CASSSSSYNEQFF; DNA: TGTGCCAGCTCTTCTAGCTCCTACAATGAGCAGTTCTTC
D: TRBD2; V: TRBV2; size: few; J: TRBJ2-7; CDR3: CASSGGTSGDKYLYEQYF; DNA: TGTGCCAGCAGTGGCGGGACTAGCGGGGACAAATACCTCTACGAGCAGTACTTC
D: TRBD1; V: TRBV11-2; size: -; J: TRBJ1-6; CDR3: CATQGQAYSPLHF; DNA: TGTGCCACCCAGGGACAGGCGTATTCACCCCTCCACTTT
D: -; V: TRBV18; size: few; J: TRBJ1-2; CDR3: CASSPSGQTSNYGYTF; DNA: TGTGCCAGCTCACCTTCAGGACAGACCTCTAACTATGGCTACACCTTC
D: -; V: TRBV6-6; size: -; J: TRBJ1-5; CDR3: CASRSGQGGNQPQHF; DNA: TGTGCCAGCAGGTCCGGGCAGGGCGGCAATCAGCCCCAGCATTTT
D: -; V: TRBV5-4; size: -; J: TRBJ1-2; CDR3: CASSFPGHPRVYTF; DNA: TGTGCCAGCAGCTTCCCGGGACATCCTAGAGTGTACACCTTC
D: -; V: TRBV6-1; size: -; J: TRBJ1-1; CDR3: CASSEGGGDTEAFF; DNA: TGTGCCAGCAGTGAAGGTGGGGGGGACACTGAAGCTTTCTTT
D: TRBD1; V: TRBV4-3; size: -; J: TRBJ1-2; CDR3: CASSQTTGTGSFLYGYTF; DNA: TGCGCCAGCAGCCAAACGACCGGGACAGGGTCGTTTCTCTATGGCTACACCTTC
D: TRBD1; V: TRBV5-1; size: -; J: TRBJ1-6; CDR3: CASSPGQGASYNSPLHF; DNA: TGCGCCAGCAGCCCGGGACAGGGGGCGTCCTATAATTCACCCCTCCACTTT
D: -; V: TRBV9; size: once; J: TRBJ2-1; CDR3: CASSPWTPEGKWNEQFF; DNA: TGTGCCAGCAGCCCATGGACGCCGGAGGGAAAGTGGAATGAGCAGTTCTTC